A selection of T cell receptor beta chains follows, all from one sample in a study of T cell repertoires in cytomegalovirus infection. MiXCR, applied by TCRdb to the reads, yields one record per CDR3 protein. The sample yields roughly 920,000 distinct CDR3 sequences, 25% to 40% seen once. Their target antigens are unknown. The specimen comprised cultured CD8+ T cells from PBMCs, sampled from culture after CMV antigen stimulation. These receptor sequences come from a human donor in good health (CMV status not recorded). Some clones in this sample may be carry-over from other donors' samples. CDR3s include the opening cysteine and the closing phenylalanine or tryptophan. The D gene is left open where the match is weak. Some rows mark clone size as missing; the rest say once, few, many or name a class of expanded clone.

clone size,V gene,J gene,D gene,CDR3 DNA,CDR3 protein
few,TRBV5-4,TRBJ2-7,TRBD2,TGTGCCAGCAGCTCCGGGGGGAAAGACGAGCAGTACTTC,CASSSGGKDEQYF
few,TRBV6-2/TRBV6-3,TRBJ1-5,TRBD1,TGTGCCAGCAGTCCCGCGGGACAGGGATTTCAGCCCCAGCATTTT,CASSPAGQGFQPQHF
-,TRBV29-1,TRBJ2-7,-,TGCAGCGTTGAACGCGGGCAGTCACCCTACGAGCAGTACTTC,CSVERGQSPYEQYF
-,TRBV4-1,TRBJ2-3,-,TGCGCCAGCAGCCAATGGCCCCCTGGCGGAGGCACAGATACGCAGTATTTT,CASSQWPPGGGTDTQYF
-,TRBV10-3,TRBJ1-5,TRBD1,TGTGCCGTCACAGGGGCAGATAGCAATCAGCCCCAGCATTTT,CAVTGADSNQPQHF
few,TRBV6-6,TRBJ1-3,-,TGTGCCAGCAGTGACTCTGGCTCTGGAAACACCATATATTTT,CASSDSGSGNTIYF
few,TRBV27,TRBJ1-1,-,TGTGCCAGCAGTTACGGGGTCCAAAACACTGAAGCTTTCTTT,CASSYGVQNTEAFF
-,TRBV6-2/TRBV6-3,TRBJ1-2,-,TGTGCCAGCAGCCACGACAGACCCGTAAATGGCTACACCTTC,CASSHDRPVNGYTF
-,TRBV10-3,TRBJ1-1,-,TGTGCCATGCTCGGACAGAACACTGAAGCTTTCTTT,CAMLGQNTEAFF
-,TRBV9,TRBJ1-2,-,TGTGCCAGCACGCGGGCGATAGAAGGCTACACCTTC,CASTRAIEGYTF
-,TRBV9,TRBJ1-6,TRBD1,TGTGCCAGCAGCCCTACCCCGGACAGGGGCCTCCACTTT,CASSPTPDRGLHF
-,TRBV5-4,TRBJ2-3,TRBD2,TGTGCCAGCAGCACCGGGGGGGGGGATCGGACAGATACGCAGTATTTT,CASSTGGGDRTDTQYF
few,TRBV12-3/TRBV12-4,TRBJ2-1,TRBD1,TGTGCCAGCAGTAGGGCAGGGGGCTTCGATGAGCAGTTCTTC,CASSRAGGFDEQFF
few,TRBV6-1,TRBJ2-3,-,TGTGCCAGCAGTGACGTATTCCCAGGGGATACGCAGTATTTT,CASSDVFPGDTQYF
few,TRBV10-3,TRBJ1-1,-,TGTGCCATCAGTGAACGGCTGAACACTGAAGCTTTCTTT,CAISERLNTEAFF
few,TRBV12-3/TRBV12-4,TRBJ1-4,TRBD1,TGTGCCAGCAGCCACAGGGGGCGCGTCTCTAATGAAAAACTGTTTTTT,CASSHRGRVSNEKLFF
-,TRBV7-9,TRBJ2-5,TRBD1,TGTGCCAGCAGCCCTCCCGGGACAGGGGCAGAGACCCAGTACTTC,CASSPPGTGAETQYF
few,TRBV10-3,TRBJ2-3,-,TGTGCCATCAGTGAGTCGGTTAGCGCAAGCACAGATACGCAGTATTTT,CAISESVSASTDTQYF
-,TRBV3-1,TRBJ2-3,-,TGTGCCAGCACCCCGCGGGGAGCCACAGATACGCAGTATTTT,CASTPRGATDTQYF
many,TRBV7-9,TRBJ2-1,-,TGTGCCAGCAAACAGGGTTCCCTCCGCTCCTACAATGAGCAGTTCTTC,CASKQGSLRSYNEQFF
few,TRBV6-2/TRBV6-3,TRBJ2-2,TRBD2,TGTGCCAGCAGCCCGGGACTAGCGGGGGGAGTTGCCGGGGAGCTGTTTTTT,CASSPGLAGGVAGELFF
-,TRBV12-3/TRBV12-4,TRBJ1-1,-,TGTGCCAGCAGTAAAGGACACACGAACACTAAAGCTTTCTTT,CASSKGHTNTKAFF
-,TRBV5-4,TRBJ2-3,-,TGTGCCAGCAGCTTGGAGGTCGCGAGGACAGATACGCAGTATTTT,CASSLEVARTDTQYF
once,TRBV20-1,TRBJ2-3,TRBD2,TGCAGTACTAGAGATGAGCGGGGTCCAGATACGCAGTATTTT,CSTRDERGPDTQYF
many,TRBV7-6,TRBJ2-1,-,TGTGCCAGCAGCTTCCCTCATGGGGGTCCCAATGAGCAGTTCTTC,CASSFPHGGPNEQFF
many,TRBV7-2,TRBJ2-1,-,TGTGCCAGCAGCTTAAAAGCCAGGGAACAGTTCTTC,CASSLKAREQFF
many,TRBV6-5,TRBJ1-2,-,TGTGCCAGCAGTTACTCGTGGTCAGGGGAGCCGGGGGGCTACACCTTC,CASSYSWSGEPGGYTF
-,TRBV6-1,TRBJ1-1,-,TGTGCCAGCAGTCCTCACAACCGCATGAACACTGAAGCTTTCTTT,CASSPHNRMNTEAFF
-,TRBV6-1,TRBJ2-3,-,TGTGCCAGCAGTGTAAGGGTCGCGAGCACAGATACGCAGTATTTT,CASSVRVASTDTQYF
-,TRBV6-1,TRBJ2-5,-,TGTGCCAGCACCGGCCCTCCCGAGGAGACCCAGTACTTC,CASTGPPEETQYF
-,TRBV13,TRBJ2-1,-,TGTGCCAGCAGCTTAGAAGGGGTTACCAATTACAATGAGCAGTTCTTC,CASSLEGVTNYNEQFF
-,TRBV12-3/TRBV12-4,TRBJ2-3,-,TGTGCCAGCAGTGCGGCGGATACGCAGTATTTT,CASSAADTQYF
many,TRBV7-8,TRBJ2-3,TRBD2,TGTGCCAGCAGCCCGGACGACCGGGGACTAGGGGTCACAGATACGCAGTATTTT,CASSPDDRGLGVTDTQYF
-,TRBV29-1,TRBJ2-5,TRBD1,TGCAGCGTTGACTTACAGGGGGCGACCCAGTACTTC,CSVDLQGATQYF
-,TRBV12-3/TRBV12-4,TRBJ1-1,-,TGTGCCAGCAGCCCCTTCCCCCGGACTGAAGCTTTCTTT,CASSPFPRTEAFF
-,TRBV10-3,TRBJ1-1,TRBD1,TGTGCCATCAGTGAGGGGGGGGACAGGGACACTGAAGCTTTCTTT,CAISEGGDRDTEAFF
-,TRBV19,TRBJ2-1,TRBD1,TGTGCCAGTAGTTACAGGGGGCGAGGAGAGCAGTTCTTC,CASSYRGRGEQFF
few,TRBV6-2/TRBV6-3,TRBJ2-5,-,TGTGCCAGCAGTAATTGGACAGTACCAGAGACCCAGTACTTC,CASSNWTVPETQYF
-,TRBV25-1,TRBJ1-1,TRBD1,TGTGCCAGCAGTGACCCCATTGACAGGGTTGGAGCTTTTTTT,CASSDPIDRVGAFF
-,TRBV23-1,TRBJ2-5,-,TGCGCCAGTCTCGGGCAGGGTGGAGAGACCCAGTACTTC,CASLGQGGETQYF
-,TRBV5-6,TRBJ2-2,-,TGTGCCAGCAGCTTATTGGACCTCCCCGGGGAGCTGTTTTTT,CASSLLDLPGELFF
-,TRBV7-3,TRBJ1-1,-,TGTGCCAGTAGCTTAGAGGAGCTCACTGAAGCTTTCTTT,CASSLEELTEAFF
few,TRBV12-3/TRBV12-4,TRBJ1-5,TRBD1,TGTGCCAGCAGTTTGGGACAGTTCATTCAGCCCCAGCATTTT,CASSLGQFIQPQHF
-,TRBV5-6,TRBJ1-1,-,TGTGCCAGCAGCGCTGGGGCGGGTGAAGCTTTCTTT,CASSAGAGEAFF
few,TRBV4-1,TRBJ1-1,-,TGCGCCAGCAGCCAAGTAAGGGGTAAAGGGAACACTGAAGCTTTCTTT,CASSQVRGKGNTEAFF
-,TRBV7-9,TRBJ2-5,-,TGTGCCGGCAGAAAAGGGACCGCGCCAGAGACCCAGTACTTC,CAGRKGTAPETQYF
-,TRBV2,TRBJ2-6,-,TGTGCCAGCTTACGACCGGGTCAAAGGAACGTCCTGACTTTC,CASLRPGQRNVLTF
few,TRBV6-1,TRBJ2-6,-,TGTGCCAGCAAACAGATATCTGGGGCCAACGTCCTGACTTTC,CASKQISGANVLTF
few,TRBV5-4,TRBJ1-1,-,TGTGCCAGCAGCCCCCTTCTTGGTGAAGCTTTCTTT,CASSPLLGEAFF
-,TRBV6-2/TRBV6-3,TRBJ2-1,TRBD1,TGTGCCACTGCTCGGGACAGAGAGTTCTTC,CATARDREFF
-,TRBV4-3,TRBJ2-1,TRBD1,TGCGCCAGCAGCCGCGGGGGACAGGGACTTTACAATGAGCAGTTCTTC,CASSRGGQGLYNEQFF
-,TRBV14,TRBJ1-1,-,TGTGCCAGCAGCCAAGGGGTGGGTGACACTGAAGCTTTCTTT,CASSQGVGDTEAFF
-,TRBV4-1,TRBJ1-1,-,TGCGCCAGCAGCCAAGACAGGTTGAACACTGAAGCTTTCTTT,CASSQDRLNTEAFF
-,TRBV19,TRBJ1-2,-,TGTGCCACCACGTCAGGGTACTATGGCTACACCTTC,CATTSGYYGYTF